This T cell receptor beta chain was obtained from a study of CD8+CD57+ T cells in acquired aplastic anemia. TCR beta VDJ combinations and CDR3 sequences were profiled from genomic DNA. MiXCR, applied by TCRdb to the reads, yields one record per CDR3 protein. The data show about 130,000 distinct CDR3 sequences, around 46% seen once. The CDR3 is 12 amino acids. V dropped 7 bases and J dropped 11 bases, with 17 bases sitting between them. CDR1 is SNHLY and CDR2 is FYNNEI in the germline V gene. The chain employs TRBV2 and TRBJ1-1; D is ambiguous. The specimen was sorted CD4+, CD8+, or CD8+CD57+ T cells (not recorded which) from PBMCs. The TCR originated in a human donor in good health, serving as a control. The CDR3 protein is CASMGKQRSAFF. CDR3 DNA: TGTGCCAGCATGGGCAAACAAAGGAGTGCTTTCTTT. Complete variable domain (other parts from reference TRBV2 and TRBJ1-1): EPEVTQTPSHQVTQMGQEVILRCVPISNHLYFYWYRQILGQKVEFLVSFYNNEISEKSEIFDDQFSVERPDGSNFTLKIRSTKLEDSAMYFCASMGKQRSAFFGQGTRLTVV.